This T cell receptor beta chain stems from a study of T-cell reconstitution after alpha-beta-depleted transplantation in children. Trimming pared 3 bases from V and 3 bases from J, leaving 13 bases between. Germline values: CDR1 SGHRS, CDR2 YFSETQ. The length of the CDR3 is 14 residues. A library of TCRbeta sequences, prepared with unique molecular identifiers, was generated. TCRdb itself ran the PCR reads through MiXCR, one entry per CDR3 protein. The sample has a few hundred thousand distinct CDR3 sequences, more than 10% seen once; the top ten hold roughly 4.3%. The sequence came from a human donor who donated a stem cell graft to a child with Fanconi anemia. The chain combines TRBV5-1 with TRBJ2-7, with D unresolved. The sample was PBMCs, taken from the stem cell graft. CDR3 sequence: CASSSLEDGYEQYF. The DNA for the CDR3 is TGCGCCAGCAGCTCCCTTGAGGACGGCTACGAGCAGTACTTC.